The clone carrying this TCR beta chain was counted many times. Its antigen is unidentified. This CDR3 spans 12 amino acids. Trimming took off 5 bases at V and 6 bases at J, with 9 bases between the two ends. The germline CDR1 and CDR2 sequences are MNHEY and SVGEGT. The data originate from a study of blood T cells in healthy people across ages. Sample-barcoded 5' priming and a J-beta primer mix drove a second PCR of roughly 7 to 11 cycles. TCRdb ran MiXCR on the 5' RACE reads and lists one entry per CDR3 protein. The sample includes roughly 700,000 distinct CDR3 sequences, roughly 32% of them seen just once. General observations from the study: Reliance upon unsorted PBMCs precluded definitive naive versus antigen-experienced comparison.

The sequenced sample consisted of blood. This chain joins TRBV6-2 or TRBV6-3 and TRBJ2-3; no definite D call. This receptor was identified in an elderly woman in good health. This chain's CDR3 is CASSGSGDTQYF. CDR3 coding DNA: TGTGCCAGCAGTGGGTCCGGGGATACGCAGTATTTT.